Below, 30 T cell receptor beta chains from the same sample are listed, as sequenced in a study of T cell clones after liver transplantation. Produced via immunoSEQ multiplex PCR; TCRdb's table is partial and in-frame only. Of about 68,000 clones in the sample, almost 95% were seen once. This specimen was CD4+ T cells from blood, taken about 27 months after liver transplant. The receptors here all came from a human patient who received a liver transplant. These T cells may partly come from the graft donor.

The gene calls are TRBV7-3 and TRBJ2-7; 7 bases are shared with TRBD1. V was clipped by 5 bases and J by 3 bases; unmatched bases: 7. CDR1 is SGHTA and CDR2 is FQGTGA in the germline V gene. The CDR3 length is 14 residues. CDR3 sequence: CASSPLPGGYEQYF. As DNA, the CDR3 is TGTGCCAGCAGCCCGCTCCCAGGGGGCTACGAGCAGTACTTC.

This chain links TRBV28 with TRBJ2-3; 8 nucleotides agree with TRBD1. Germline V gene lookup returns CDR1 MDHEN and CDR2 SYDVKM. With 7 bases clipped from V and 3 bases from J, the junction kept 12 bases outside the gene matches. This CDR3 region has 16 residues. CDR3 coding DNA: TGTGCCAGCACCCCTATCCAGGGACAGGTTACAGATACGCAGTATTTT. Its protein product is CASTPIQGQVTDTQYF.

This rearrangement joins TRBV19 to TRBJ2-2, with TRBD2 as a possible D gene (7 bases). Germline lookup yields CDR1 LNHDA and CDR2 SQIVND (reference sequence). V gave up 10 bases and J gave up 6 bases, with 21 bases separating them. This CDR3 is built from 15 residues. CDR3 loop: CATRPGGYRAGELFF. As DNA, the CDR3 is TGTGCCACAAGGCCGGGGGGCTATCGCGCCGGGGAGCTGTTTTTT.

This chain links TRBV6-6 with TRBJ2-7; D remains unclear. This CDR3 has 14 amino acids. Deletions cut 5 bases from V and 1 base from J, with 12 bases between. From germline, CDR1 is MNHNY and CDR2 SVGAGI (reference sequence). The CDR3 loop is CASSVDGLSYEQYF. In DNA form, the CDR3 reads TGTGCCAGCAGTGTGGACGGCCTTTCCTACGAGCAGTACTTC.

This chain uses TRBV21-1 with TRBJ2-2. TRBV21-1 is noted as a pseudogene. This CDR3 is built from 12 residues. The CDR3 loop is CASSKATGELFF. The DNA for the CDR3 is TGTGCCAGCAGCAAAGCCACCGGGGAGCTGTTTTTT.

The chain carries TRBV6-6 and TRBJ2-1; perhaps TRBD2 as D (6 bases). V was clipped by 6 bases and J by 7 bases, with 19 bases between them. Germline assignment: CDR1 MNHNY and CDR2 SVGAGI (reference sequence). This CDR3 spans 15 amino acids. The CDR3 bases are TGTGCCAGCAGCTACCCACGGGCGGGGATTAATGAGCAGTTCTTC. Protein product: CASSYPRAGINEQFF.

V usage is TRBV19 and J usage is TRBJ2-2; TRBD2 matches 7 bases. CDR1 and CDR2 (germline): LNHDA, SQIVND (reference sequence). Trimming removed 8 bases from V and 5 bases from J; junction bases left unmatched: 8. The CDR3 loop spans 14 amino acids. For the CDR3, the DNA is TGTGCCAGTTTCCGGGCCGGGGGGACCGGGGAGCTGTTTTTT. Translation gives CASFRAGGTGELFF.

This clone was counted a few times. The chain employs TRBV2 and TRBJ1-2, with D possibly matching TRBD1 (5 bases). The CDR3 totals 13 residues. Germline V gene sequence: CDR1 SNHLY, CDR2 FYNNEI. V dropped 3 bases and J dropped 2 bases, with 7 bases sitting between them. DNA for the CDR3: TGTGCCAGCAGTGAGGGGCAAAACTATGGCTACACCTTC. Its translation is CASSEGQNYGYTF.

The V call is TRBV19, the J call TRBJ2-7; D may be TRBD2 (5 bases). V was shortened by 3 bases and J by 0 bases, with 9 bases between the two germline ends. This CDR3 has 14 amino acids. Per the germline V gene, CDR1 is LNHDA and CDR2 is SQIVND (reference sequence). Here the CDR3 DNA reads TGTGCCAGTAGTATTAAAGGGAGCTCCTACGAGCAGTACTTC. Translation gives CASSIKGSSYEQYF.

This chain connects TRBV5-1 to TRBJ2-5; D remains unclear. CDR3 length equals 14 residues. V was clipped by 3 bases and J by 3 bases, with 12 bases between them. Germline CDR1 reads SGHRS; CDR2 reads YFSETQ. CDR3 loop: CASSSIDGEETQYF. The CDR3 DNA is TGCGCCAGCAGCTCGATAGACGGAGAAGAGACCCAGTACTTC.

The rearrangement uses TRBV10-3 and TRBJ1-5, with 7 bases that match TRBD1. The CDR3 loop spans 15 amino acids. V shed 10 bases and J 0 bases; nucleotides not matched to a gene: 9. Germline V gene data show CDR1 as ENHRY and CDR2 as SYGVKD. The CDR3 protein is CATKGTDNSNQPQHF. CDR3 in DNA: TGTGCCACCAAAGGGACAGACAATAGCAATCAGCCCCAGCATTTT.

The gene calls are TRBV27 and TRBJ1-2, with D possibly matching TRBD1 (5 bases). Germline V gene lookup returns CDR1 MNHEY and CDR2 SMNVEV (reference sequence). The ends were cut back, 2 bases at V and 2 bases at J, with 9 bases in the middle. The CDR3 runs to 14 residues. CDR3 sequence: CASSLQGPNYGYTF. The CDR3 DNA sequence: TGTGCCAGCAGTTTACAGGGACCGAACTATGGCTACACCTTC.

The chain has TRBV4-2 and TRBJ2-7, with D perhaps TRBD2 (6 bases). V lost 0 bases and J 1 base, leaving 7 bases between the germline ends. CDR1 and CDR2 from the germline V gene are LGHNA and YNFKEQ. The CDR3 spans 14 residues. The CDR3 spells CASSQERESYEQYF. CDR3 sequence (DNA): TGTGCCAGCAGCCAAGAACGGGAGTCCTACGAGCAGTACTTC.

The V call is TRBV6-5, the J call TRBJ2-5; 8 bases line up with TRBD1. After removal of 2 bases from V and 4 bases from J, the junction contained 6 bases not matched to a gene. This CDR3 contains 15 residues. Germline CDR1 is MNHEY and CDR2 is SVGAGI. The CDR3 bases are TGTGCCAGCAGTTACAAGCAGGGGGCAAGAGAGACCCAGTACTTC. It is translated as CASSYKQGARETQYF.

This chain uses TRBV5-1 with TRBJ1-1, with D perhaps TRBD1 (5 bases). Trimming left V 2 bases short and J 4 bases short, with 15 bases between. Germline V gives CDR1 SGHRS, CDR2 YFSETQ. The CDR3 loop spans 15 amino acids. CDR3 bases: TGCGCCAGCAGCTTCGGGACCGGGGGAACCACTGAAGCTTTCTTT. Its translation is CASSFGTGGTTEAFF.

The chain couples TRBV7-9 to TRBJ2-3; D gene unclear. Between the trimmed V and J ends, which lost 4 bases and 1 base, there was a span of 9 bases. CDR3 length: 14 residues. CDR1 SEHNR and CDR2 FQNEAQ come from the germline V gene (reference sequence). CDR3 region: CASSSDRGTDTQYF. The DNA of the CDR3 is TGTGCCAGCAGCTCAGATAGGGGCACAGATACGCAGTATTTT.

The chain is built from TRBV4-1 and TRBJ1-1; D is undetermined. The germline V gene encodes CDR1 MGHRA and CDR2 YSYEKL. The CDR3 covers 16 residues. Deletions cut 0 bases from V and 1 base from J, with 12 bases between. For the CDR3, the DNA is TGCGCCAGCAGCCAAGAGGTAGTCAGGCCGAACACTGAAGCTTTCTTT. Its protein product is CASSQEVVRPNTEAFF.

The CDR3 sequence is CASSLANRIAGGYTF. DNA for the CDR3: TGTGCCAGCAGCTTGGCCAACAGGATCGCTGGTGGCTACACCTTC. The chain joins TRBV5-6 to TRBJ1-2, with a tentative D call TRBD1 (5 bases). Trimming cost V 0 bases and J 7 bases, with 16 bases left between them. Germline CDR1 and CDR2: SGHDT and YYEEEE. CDR3 length: 15 residues.

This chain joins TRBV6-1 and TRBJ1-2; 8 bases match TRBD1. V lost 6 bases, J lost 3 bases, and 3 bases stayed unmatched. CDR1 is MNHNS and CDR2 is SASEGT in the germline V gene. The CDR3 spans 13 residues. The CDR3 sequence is CASSQGQDYGYTF. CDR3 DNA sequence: TGTGCCAGCAGCCAGGGACAGGACTATGGCTACACCTTC.

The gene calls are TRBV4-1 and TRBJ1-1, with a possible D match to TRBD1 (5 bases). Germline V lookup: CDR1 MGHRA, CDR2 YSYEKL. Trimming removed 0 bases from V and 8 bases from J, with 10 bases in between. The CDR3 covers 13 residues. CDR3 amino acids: CASSQEQVKEAFF. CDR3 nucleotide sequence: TGCGCCAGCAGCCAAGAACAGGTAAAGGAAGCTTTCTTT.

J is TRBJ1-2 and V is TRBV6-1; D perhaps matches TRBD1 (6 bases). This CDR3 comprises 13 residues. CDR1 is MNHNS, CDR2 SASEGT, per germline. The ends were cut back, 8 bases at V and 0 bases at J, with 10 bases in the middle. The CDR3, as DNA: TGTGCCAGCTCAGGACAGACTAACTATGGCTACACCTTC. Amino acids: CASSGQTNYGYTF.

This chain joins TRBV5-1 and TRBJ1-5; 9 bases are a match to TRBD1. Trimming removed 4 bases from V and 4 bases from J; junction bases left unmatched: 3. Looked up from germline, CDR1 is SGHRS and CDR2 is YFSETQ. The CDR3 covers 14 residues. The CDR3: CASSPGTGNQPQHF. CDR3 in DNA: TGCGCCAGCAGCCCGGGGACAGGGAATCAGCCCCAGCATTTT.

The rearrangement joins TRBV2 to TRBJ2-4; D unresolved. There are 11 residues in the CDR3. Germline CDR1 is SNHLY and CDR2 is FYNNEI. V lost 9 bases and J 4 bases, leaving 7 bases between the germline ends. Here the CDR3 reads CASGSKNIQYF. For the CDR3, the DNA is TGTGCCAGTGGTTCGAAAAACATTCAGTACTTC.

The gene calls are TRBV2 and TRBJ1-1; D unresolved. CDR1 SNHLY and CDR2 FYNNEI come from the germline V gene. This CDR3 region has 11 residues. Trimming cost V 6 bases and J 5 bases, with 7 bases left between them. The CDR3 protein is CASRGLTEAFF. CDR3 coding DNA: TGTGCCAGCAGGGGGTTAACTGAAGCTTTCTTT.

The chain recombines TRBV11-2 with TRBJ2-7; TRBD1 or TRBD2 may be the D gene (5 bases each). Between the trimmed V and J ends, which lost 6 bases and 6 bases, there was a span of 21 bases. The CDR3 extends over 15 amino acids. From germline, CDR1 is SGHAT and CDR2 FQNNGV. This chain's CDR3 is CASRITGTMVGEQYF. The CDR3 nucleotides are TGTGCCAGCAGGATAACCGGGACGATGGTTGGCGAGCAGTACTTC.

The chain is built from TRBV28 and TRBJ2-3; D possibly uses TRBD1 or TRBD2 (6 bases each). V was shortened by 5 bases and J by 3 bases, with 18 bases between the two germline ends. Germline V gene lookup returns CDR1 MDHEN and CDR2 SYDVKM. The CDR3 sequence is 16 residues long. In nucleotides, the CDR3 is TGTGCCAGCAGTAGCTGGGGGCAGGGGAGGACAGATACGCAGTATTTT. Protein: CASSSWGQGRTDTQYF. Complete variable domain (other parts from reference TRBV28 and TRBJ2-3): DVKVTQSSRYLVKRTGEKVFLECVQDMDHENMFWYRQDPGLGLRLIYFSYDVKMKEKGDIPEGYSVSREKKERFSLILESASTNQTSMYLCASSSWGQGRTDTQYFGPGTRLTVL.

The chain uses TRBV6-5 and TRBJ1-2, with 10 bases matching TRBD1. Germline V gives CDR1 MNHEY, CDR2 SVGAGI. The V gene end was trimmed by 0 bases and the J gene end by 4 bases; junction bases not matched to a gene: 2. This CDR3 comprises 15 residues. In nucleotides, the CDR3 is TGTGCCAGCAGTTACTCGACAGGGGGCCGCTATGGCTACACCTTC. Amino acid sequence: CASSYSTGGRYGYTF.

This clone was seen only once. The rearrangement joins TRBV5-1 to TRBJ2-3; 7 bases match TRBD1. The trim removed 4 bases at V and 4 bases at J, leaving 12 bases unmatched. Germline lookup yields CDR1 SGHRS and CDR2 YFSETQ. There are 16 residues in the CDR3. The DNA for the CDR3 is TGCGCCAGCAGCCAAGGGGGCGCAGGTTACCCAGATACGCAGTATTTT. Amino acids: CASSQGGAGYPDTQYF.

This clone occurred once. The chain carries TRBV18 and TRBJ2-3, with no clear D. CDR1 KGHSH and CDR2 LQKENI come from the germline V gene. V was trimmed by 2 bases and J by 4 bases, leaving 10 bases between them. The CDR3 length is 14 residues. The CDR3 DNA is TGTGCCAGCTCACCAGGGGATGATTCAGATACGCAGTATTTT. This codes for CASSPGDDSDTQYF.

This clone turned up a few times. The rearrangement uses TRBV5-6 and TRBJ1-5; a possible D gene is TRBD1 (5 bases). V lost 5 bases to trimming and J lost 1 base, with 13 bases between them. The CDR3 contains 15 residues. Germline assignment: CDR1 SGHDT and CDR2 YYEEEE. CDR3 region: CASRFSGGSNQPQHF. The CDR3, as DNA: TGTGCCAGCAGGTTCTCGGGGGGGAGCAATCAGCCCCAGCATTTT.